Included here is one T cell receptor (beta chain) sequence, with context. CDR1 is SGHRS, CDR2 YFSETQ, per germline. CDR3 size: 14 residues. Deletions cut 0 bases from V and 9 bases from J, with 10 bases between. In the original workflow: The assay estimated nucleated cells by amplifying reference gene primers. This table comes from immunoSEQ multiplex PCR, and its TCRdb copy is limited to in-frame clones, with some not included. That table furnishes V, J and clone size, whereas the DNA furnished D and trimming. The sample records 330,000 or so clones, roughly 86% being singletons. This specimen comes from a study of blood T cell repertoires in COVID-19. Turning to the study itself: Sites in the United States, Italy and Spain provided acute and convalescent COVID-19 samples. In each case, the material was cDNA or gDNA derived from T cells, B-cell-depleted T cells, or PBMCs.

Enrollment of patients from Seattle took place during active infection, with longitudinal follow-up. The sequencing sample was made of peripheral blood. The chain links TRBV5-1 to TRBJ1-6, with D possibly TRBD1 on 5 matching bases. The TCR comes from a man aged 30-40 years with COVID-19, enrolled during active disease. CDR3 sequence reads: CASSLGQGLSPLHF. CDR3 in DNA: TGCGCCAGCAGCTTGGGGCAGGGACTTTCACCCCTCCACTTT. The full variable domain, completed using reference TRBV5-1 and TRBJ1-6, is KAGVTQTPRYLIKTRGQQVTLSCSPISGHRSVSWYQQTPGQGLQFLFEYFSETQRNKGNFPGRFSGRQFSNSRSEMNVSTLELGDSALYLCASSLGQGLSPLHFGNGTRLTVT.